Listed below are T cell receptor beta chains from one sample, sequenced in a study of Tregs in tolerant kidney transplant recipients. Sequenced by immunoSEQ multiplex PCR; TCRdb stores in-frame clones only, minus some. The data contain about 52,000 clones, roughly nine tenths of them singletons. The source was CD8+ T cells from blood (PBMCs), collected 24 months after the transplant. The receptor set was obtained from a human patient who received a combined kidney and bone marrow transplant. Some of the T cells might come from the graft donor. CDR3s include the opening cysteine and the closing phenylalanine or tryptophan. The D gene is left open where the match is weak. Size values are once, few and many counts, or a class for expanded clones, and some rows have none.

J: TRBJ2-7
length: 15
D: TRBD2
size: -
V: TRBV9
DNA: TGTGCCAGCAGCGTAGACACTAGCGGGTACTACGAGCAGTACTTC
CDR3: CASSVDTSGYYEQYF

J: TRBJ2-1
length: 13
D: -
size: once
V: TRBV7-2
DNA: TGTGCCAGCAGTCCCGACTCTGACAATGAGCAGTTCTTC
CDR3: CASSPDSDNEQFF

J: TRBJ1-1
length: 13
D: TRBD1
size: -
V: TRBV4-1
DNA: TGCGCCAGCAGCCCGGGACAGCGTTATGAAGCTTTCTTT
CDR3: CASSPGQRYEAFF

J: TRBJ2-1
length: 12
D: -
size: -
V: TRBV9
DNA: TGTGCCAGCAGCGTAGCCAACAATGAGCAGTTCTTC
CDR3: CASSVANNEQFF

J: TRBJ2-7
length: 13
D: TRBD1
size: -
V: TRBV10-3
DNA: TGTGCCATCAGTGTGGACAGGGACTACGAGCAGTACTTC
CDR3: CAISVDRDYEQYF

J: TRBJ1-3
length: 16
D: -
size: once
V: TRBV9
DNA: TGTGCCAGCAGGTCCGGTAGGGGTTCCTCTGGAAACACCATATATTTT
CDR3: CASRSGRGSSGNTIYF

J: TRBJ2-1
length: 15
D: TRBD1
size: -
V: TRBV6-1
DNA: TGTGCCAGCGGAAGGGACAGAATTCCTAGTAATGAGCAGTTCTTC
CDR3: CASGRDRIPSNEQFF

J: TRBJ1-4
length: 13
D: -
size: -
V: TRBV27
DNA: TGTGCCAGCACCCCGGCACGGGGTGAAAAACTGTTTTTT
CDR3: CASTPARGEKLFF

J: TRBJ2-3
length: 13
D: -
size: -
V: TRBV13
DNA: TGTGCCAGCAGCTTAGATGTTGGCGATACGCAGTATTTT
CDR3: CASSLDVGDTQYF

J: TRBJ1-2
length: 14
D: -
size: once
V: TRBV14
DNA: TGTGCCAGCAGCCAAGGCAGCTGGGGCAGTGGCTACACCTTC
CDR3: CASSQGSWGSGYTF

J: TRBJ2-3
length: 16
D: TRBD2
size: -
V: TRBV6-1
DNA: TGTGCCAGCAGTGAACTGTTGACTAGCGGGGTTGATACGCAGTATTTT
CDR3: CASSELLTSGVDTQYF

J: TRBJ2-7
length: 16
D: TRBD2
size: -
V: TRBV13
DNA: TGTGCCAGCAGCTCAACACCCGCGGGAGGCCAGTACGAGCAGTACTTC
CDR3: CASSSTPAGGQYEQYF

J: TRBJ2-1
length: 15
D: TRBD2
size: -
V: TRBV11-3
DNA: TGTGCCAGCAGCTTCATAGCGGGGGTGAGTGCTGAGCAGTTCTTC
CDR3: CASSFIAGVSAEQFF

J: TRBJ2-3
length: 14
D: TRBD1
size: -
V: TRBV4-1
DNA: TGCGCCAGCAGCCTCCAACCGGGACAGGGGGCAAAGTATTTT
CDR3: CASSLQPGQGAKYF

J: TRBJ2-7
length: 16
D: -
size: -
V: TRBV7-9
DNA: TGTGCCAGCAGCTCTCCCTGGGAGGCAGCCGAGAACGAGCAGTACTTC
CDR3: CASSSPWEAAENEQYF

J: TRBJ2-3
length: 17
D: TRBD2
size: -
V: TRBV7-6
DNA: TGTGCCAGCAGCTTGGCACTAGCGGGAGGGGGTACAGATACGCAGTATTTT
CDR3: CASSLALAGGGTDTQYF

J: TRBJ1-6
length: 15
D: -
size: -
V: TRBV19
DNA: TGTGCCAGTACTTGGCGGAGCTCCTATAATTCACCCCTCCACTTT
CDR3: CASTWRSSYNSPLHF

J: TRBJ2-3
length: 15
D: TRBD2
size: -
V: TRBV9
DNA: TGTGCCAGCAGCGCCGGGACTAGCAACACAGATACGCAGTATTTT
CDR3: CASSAGTSNTDTQYF

J: TRBJ2-7
length: 13
D: -
size: -
V: TRBV10-3
DNA: TGTGCCATCAGTTACAGGGTCTCCTACGAGCAGTACTTC
CDR3: CAISYRVSYEQYF

J: TRBJ2-1
length: 13
D: -
size: -
V: TRBV14
DNA: TGTGCCAGCAGCCCGGGACTTATTAATGAGCAGTTCTTC
CDR3: CASSPGLINEQFF

J: TRBJ1-1
length: 13
D: -
size: -
V: TRBV12-5
DNA: TGTGCTAGTGGTGCTACAGTGAGCACTGAAGCTTTCTTT
CDR3: CASGATVSTEAFF

J: TRBJ2-3
length: 17
D: -
size: -
V: TRBV7-2
DNA: TGTGCCAGCAGCTTAGTTGAGGACTCTCAATTCACAGATACGCAGTATTTT
CDR3: CASSLVEDSQFTDTQYF

J: TRBJ2-1
length: 15
D: TRBD1
size: -
V: TRBV4-2
DNA: TGTGCCAGCAGCCAAGCGGAGGAAGGGGGCCATGAGCAGTTCTTC
CDR3: CASSQAEEGGHEQFF

J: TRBJ1-5
length: 17
D: TRBD1
size: -
V: TRBV4-2
DNA: TGTGCCAGCAGCCAAGGGGTGACAGGGGGCTGGAGTCAGCCCCAGCATTTT
CDR3: CASSQGVTGGWSQPQHF

J: TRBJ1-5
length: 14
D: TRBD1
size: -
V: TRBV27
DNA: TGTGCCAGCAGTGTTACAGGGGAATGGCAGCCCCAGCATTTT
CDR3: CASSVTGEWQPQHF

J: TRBJ2-1
length: 15
D: TRBD2
size: -
V: TRBV27
DNA: TGTGCCAGCAGCCGAGCAGCGGGATCTTACAATGAGCAGTTCTTC
CDR3: CASSRAAGSYNEQFF

J: TRBJ2-7
length: 15
D: -
size: -
V: TRBV5-1
DNA: TGCGCCAGCAGCTTGCTTGGGGGCTTGATGGACGAGCAGTACTTC
CDR3: CASSLLGGLMDEQYF

J: TRBJ2-5
length: 15
D: TRBD1
size: -
V: TRBV9
DNA: TGTGCCAGCAGCGTGGATGGGACAGCCCGTGGGACCCAGTACTTC
CDR3: CASSVDGTARGTQYF

J: TRBJ1-2
length: 14
D: -
size: -
V: TRBV6-1
DNA: TGTGCCAGCAGTGAGATGGGGGGGGACTATGGCTACACCTTC
CDR3: CASSEMGGDYGYTF

J: TRBJ2-7
length: 15
D: -
size: -
V: TRBV21-1
DNA: TGTGCCAGCAGCAAAGGCGAGAACAGAACCTACGAGCAGTACTTC
CDR3: CASSKGENRTYEQYF

J: TRBJ2-3
length: 18
D: -
size: -
V: TRBV27
DNA: TGTGCCAGCAGTTTATTATCCCGGGACATTCCTACCACAGATACGCAGTATTTT
CDR3: CASSLLSRDIPTTDTQYF

J: TRBJ2-3
length: 16
D: -
size: once
V: TRBV19
DNA: TGTGCCAGTAGTCGTCTGGACAGCCGCGCGACAGATACGCAGTATTTT
CDR3: CASSRLDSRATDTQYF

J: TRBJ2-7
length: 14
D: TRBD1
size: -
V: TRBV27
DNA: TGTGCCAGCAGTATAGGGACAGGAGGCTACGAGCAGTACTTC
CDR3: CASSIGTGGYEQYF

J: TRBJ2-2
length: 17
D: TRBD2
size: -
V: TRBV5-1
DNA: TGCGCCAGCAGCTTGGATTTTCTAGCGGGGGTTACCGGGGAGCTGTTTTTT
CDR3: CASSLDFLAGVTGELFF

J: TRBJ2-2
length: 16
D: TRBD2
size: -
V: TRBV7-6
DNA: TGTGCCAGCAGCTCGGGACTAGCGGGAGGGTCCGGGGAGCTGTTTTTT
CDR3: CASSSGLAGGSGELFF

J: TRBJ2-3
length: 15
D: TRBD2
size: -
V: TRBV9
DNA: TGTGCCAGCAGCGTGAGCGGGGCTAGCACAGATACGCAGTATTTT
CDR3: CASSVSGASTDTQYF

J: TRBJ2-1
length: 15
D: TRBD1
size: -
V: TRBV7-9
DNA: TGTGCCAGCAGGCCCGGGACAGGGGGGTTCGGTGAGCAGTTCTTC
CDR3: CASRPGTGGFGEQFF

J: TRBJ2-1
length: 16
D: -
size: -
V: TRBV4-1
DNA: TGCGCCAGCAGCCAATCAACAGGGCCCTCCTACAATGAGCAGTTCTTC
CDR3: CASSQSTGPSYNEQFF

J: TRBJ2-3
length: 14
D: -
size: -
V: TRBV7-9
DNA: TGTGCCAGCAGCGTCGGACACTACTCAGATACGCAGTATTTT
CDR3: CASSVGHYSDTQYF

J: TRBJ2-1
length: 15
D: TRBD1
size: once
V: TRBV10-3
DNA: TGTGCCATCAGAATGGGACAGAGCTCCTACAATGAGCAGTTCTTC
CDR3: CAIRMGQSSYNEQFF

J: TRBJ2-1
length: 13
D: -
size: -
V: TRBV4-1
DNA: TGCGCCAGCAGCCTGGGACTCACCAGTGAGCAGTTCTTC
CDR3: CASSLGLTSEQFF

J: TRBJ2-1
length: 19
D: TRBD2
size: -
V: TRBV5-1
DNA: TGCGCCAGCAGCTTGGCGGGACTAGCGGGAGTGGCTTCCTACAATGAGCAGTTCTTC
CDR3: CASSLAGLAGVASYNEQFF

J: TRBJ1-3
length: 15
D: -
size: -
V: TRBV27
DNA: TGTGCCAGCAGTTTAGCCCGACACTCTGGAAACACCATATATTTT
CDR3: CASSLARHSGNTIYF

J: TRBJ2-7
length: 13
D: -
size: once
V: TRBV2
DNA: TGTGCCAGCATGGGCAGCTACTCCTACGAGCAGTACTTC
CDR3: CASMGSYSYEQYF

J: TRBJ2-7
length: 16
D: TRBD2
size: -
V: TRBV13
DNA: TGTGCCAGCAGTACCGGGACTAGCGGGGCTCCCTACGAGCAGTACTTC
CDR3: CASSTGTSGAPYEQYF

J: TRBJ2-7
length: 17
D: -
size: -
V: TRBV4-2
DNA: TGTGCCAGCAGCCAAGTTTCCGAGTCAGGGAAGTCCTACGAGCAGTACTTC
CDR3: CASSQVSESGKSYEQYF

J: TRBJ2-7
length: 13
D: -
size: -
V: TRBV4-1
DNA: TGCGCCAGCAGCCAAAGCACGGCCTACGAGCAGTACTTC
CDR3: CASSQSTAYEQYF

J: TRBJ1-6
length: 15
D: -
size: -
V: TRBV7-5
DNA: TGTGTCAGAAGTCAAAGGACAGAGAATAATTCACCCCTCCACTTT
CDR3: CVRSQRTENNSPLHF

J: TRBJ2-7
length: 16
D: TRBD1
size: few
V: TRBV4-3
DNA: TGCGCCAGCAGCCAAGATGCCGGGACAGGGGGCTACGAGCAGTACTTC
CDR3: CASSQDAGTGGYEQYF

J: TRBJ2-2
length: 14
D: TRBD1
size: -
V: TRBV7-2
DNA: TGTGCCAGCAGCTTGGGACAGGGGACCGGGGAGCTGTTTTTT
CDR3: CASSLGQGTGELFF

J: TRBJ2-2
length: 15
D: -
size: -
V: TRBV7-9
DNA: TGTGCCAGCTTCCCCCGGGGGGCTTACACCGGGGAGCTGTTTTTT
CDR3: CASFPRGAYTGELFF

J: TRBJ2-7
length: 15
D: -
size: -
V: TRBV12-1
DNA: TGTGCCAGCAGCTTTGGGTGCGGGGGGCTCTACGAGCAGTACTTC
CDR3: CASSFGCGGLYEQYF

J: TRBJ2-7
length: 13
D: TRBD1
size: -
V: TRBV15
DNA: TGTGCCACCAGCCGTACAGGGGGCTACGAGCAGTACTTC
CDR3: CATSRTGGYEQYF

J: TRBJ2-5
length: 14
D: -
size: -
V: TRBV7-3
DNA: TGTGCCAGCAGCTCGGGACTTCTTCAAGAGACCCAGTACTTC
CDR3: CASSSGLLQETQYF

J: TRBJ1-6
length: 13
D: -
size: -
V: TRBV5-6
DNA: TGTGCCAGCAGGAACCCGGGTCCCCGAACCCTCCACTTT
CDR3: CASRNPGPRTLHF